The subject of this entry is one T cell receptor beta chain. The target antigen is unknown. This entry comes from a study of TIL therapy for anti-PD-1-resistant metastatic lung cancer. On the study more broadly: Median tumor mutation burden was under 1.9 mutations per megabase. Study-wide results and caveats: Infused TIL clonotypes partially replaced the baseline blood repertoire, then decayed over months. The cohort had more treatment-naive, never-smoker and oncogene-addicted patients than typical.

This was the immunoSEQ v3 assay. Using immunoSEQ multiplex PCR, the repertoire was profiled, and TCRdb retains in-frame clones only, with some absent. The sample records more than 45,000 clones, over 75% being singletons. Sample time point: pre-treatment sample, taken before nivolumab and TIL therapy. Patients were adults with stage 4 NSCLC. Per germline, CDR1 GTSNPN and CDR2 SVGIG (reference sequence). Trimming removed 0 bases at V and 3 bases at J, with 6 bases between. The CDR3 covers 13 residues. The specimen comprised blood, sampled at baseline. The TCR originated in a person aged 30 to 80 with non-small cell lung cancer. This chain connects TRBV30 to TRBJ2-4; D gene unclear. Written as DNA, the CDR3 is TGTGCCTGGAGTGTACACAGCAAAAACATTCAGTACTTC. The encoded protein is CAWSVHSKNIQYF.